The rows below give T cell receptor beta chains drawn from one sample of a study of vaccination and CD4 T cells after COVID-19. TCRdb called the PCR reads again in MiXCR, with one record for every CDR3 protein. This table holds about 14,000 distinct CDR3 sequences, about 64% found once. These TCRs are of unknown antigen specificity. Sequencing used CD4+ T cells from blood, cultured in vitro. These receptor sequences come from a human donor who had recovered from COVID-19. The conserved cysteine and the conserved F or W are not part of the CDR3 here. Each record gives: V gene, J gene, CDR3 protein.

>TRBV6-2/TRBV6-3|TRBJ2-1
ASSEWADEQF
>TRBV6-2/TRBV6-3|TRBJ2-6
ASSYSEHSGANVLT
>TRBV20-1|TRBJ2-2
SARPDFSGNTGELF
>TRBV20-1|TRBJ2-5
SARFRGQETQY
>TRBV7-2|TRBJ2-7
ASSLGISGGAYEQY
>TRBV5-1|TRBJ1-2
ASSTDRGRTFYT
>TRBV5-1|TRBJ1-1
ASSLWDRQNTEAF
>TRBV27|TRBJ1-2
ASKRTRNYGYT
>TRBV20-1|TRBJ1-2
SAPLKASAYGYT
>TRBV2|TRBJ1-5
ASRVQGNQPQH
>TRBV12-5|TRBJ2-1
ASGLGHLNEQF
>TRBV28|TRBJ1-2
ASSPLGENYGYT
>TRBV4-1|TRBJ1-1
ASSQGDRGPNTEAF
>TRBV28|TRBJ1-1
ASSLSGRAARNTEAF
>TRBV24-1|TRBJ2-2
ATSDLLGELF
>TRBV6-1|TRBJ2-7
ASRLSGTYEQY
>TRBV19|TRBJ2-7
ASGTGEDEQY
>TRBV20-1|TRBJ1-2
SAQDRNYGYT
>TRBV24-1|TRBJ2-1
ATSPPSGTGYNEQF
>TRBV5-1|TRBJ1-5
ASSSGTANQPQH
>TRBV7-6|TRBJ2-6
ASSLDAGGSGANVLT
>TRBV20-1|TRBJ2-5
SARRGGTGKGETQY
>TRBV28|TRBJ1-2
ASSSQGPYGYT
>TRBV24-1|TRBJ2-7
ATSAPRQGGYEQY
>TRBV6-1|TRBJ1-1
ASSPDRKNTEAF
>TRBV11-3|TRBJ1-2
ASSSTFWMSTMGAGRGYT
>TRBV11-3|TRBJ2-1
ASSFGLASAEQF
>TRBV20-1|TRBJ2-1
SARDSSVYNEQF